This TCR beta chain stems from a study of blood T cell repertoires in COVID-19. Data came from immunoSEQ multiplex PCR; TCRdb stores just in-frame clones and leaves some out. The table has roughly 120,000 clones, more than 75% seen once. Germline CDR1 reads LNHDA; CDR2 reads SQIVND (reference sequence). This CDR3 contains 13 residues. Trimming shortened V by 11 bases and J by 3 bases, and 16 bases separated the two germline ends. This chain connects TRBV19 to TRBJ2-5, with D unresolved. This TCR was sampled from a man in his 60s with COVID-19, enrolled during active disease. Material: peripheral blood. The DNA of the CDR3 is TGTGCCGTAGGCGAGGCAGCCAAAGAGACCCAGTACTTC. Amino acid sequence: CAVGEAAKETQYF.